This TCR beta chain was sequenced in a study of T cell repertoires in cytomegalovirus infection. Background on the study: It can be stated that public TCR beta signatures indicated CMV infection as well as a matching HLA type. General observations from the study: Adding up the frequency of public TCR beta families identified people who carried CMV plus the relevant HLA. It was HLA-C-restricted CMV-specific TCR beta clonotypes that dominated the response ex vivo.

Looked up from germline, CDR1 is SGHAT and CDR2 is FQDESV (reference sequence). Trimming removed 5 bases from V and 5 bases from J; junction bases left unmatched: 8. The CDR3 extends over 15 amino acids. TCRdb independently ran MiXCR on the reads; one entry per CDR3 protein. The repertoire holds 400,000 to 550,000 distinct CDR3 sequences, with 10% to 12% as singletons. Note on this clonotype: The antigen remains undetermined.

V is TRBV11-1 and J is TRBJ2-7; TRBD1 aligns across 11 bases. This TCR came from a human donor in good health (CMV status not recorded). Some clones in this sample may be carry-over from other donors' samples. The sample was PBMCs. The CDR3 sequence: CASSGGQGAAHEQYF. The CDR3, as DNA: TGTGCCAGCAGCGGTGGACAGGGGGCTGCCCACGAGCAGTACTTC.